This T cell receptor beta chain was identified in a study of cytomegalovirus exposure and HLA in healthy donors. CDR1 and CDR2 from the germline V gene are MNHEY and SMNVEV (reference sequence). The ends lost 5 bases at V and 1 base at J; junction bases unmatched: 6. The CDR3 runs to 15 residues. PCR involved 60 Vbeta and 13 Jbeta primers. Assay: immunoSEQ multiplex PCR; the TCRdb copy retains only in-frame clones and omits some. The table records some 110,000 clones, about 76% of them present only once. The receptor comes from a woman aged 55-75 years in good health and CMV-seropositive. The chain recombines TRBV27 with TRBJ2-7, with 9 positions matching TRBD1. What was sequenced was PBMCs. The CDR3 loop is CASSGTGTGSYEQYF. The CDR3 DNA reads as TGTGCCAGCAGTGGAACCGGGACAGGGTCCTACGAGCAGTACTTC.